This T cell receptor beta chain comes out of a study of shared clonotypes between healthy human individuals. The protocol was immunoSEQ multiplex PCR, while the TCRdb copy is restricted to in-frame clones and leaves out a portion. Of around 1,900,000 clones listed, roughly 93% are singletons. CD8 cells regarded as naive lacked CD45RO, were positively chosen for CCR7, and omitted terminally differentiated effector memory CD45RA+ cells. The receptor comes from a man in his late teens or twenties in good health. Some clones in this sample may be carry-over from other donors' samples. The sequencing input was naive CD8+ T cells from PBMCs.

CDR3 amino acids: CASSQRWRGSYEQYF. The CDR3 bases are TGCGCCAGCAGCCAACGATGGAGGGGCTCCTACGAGCAGTACTTC. The chain links TRBV4-1 to TRBJ2-7; D is possibly TRBD2 (6 bases). Per the germline V gene, CDR1 is MGHRA and CDR2 is YSYEKL. Trimming left V 2 bases short and J 0 bases short, with 11 bases between. The CDR3 is 15 residues long.